This T cell receptor beta chain was captured in a study of T cells in Graves' hyperthyroidism and ophthalmopathy. Trimming removed 4 bases at V and 4 bases at J, with 13 bases between. Germline CDR1 reads MNHNS; CDR2 reads SASEGT. The CDR3 covers 14 residues. If no ophthalmopathy progression occurred within 18 months, Graves' hyperthyroidism was stable. Exclusion criteria comprised uncontrolled infection, other autoimmune disease, pregnancy or lactation. Clinicians diagnosed patients from clinical symptoms, serum thyroxine and TRAb, thyroid ultrasound and orbital computed tomography. Ten or more counts support this clonotype. Amplified TCR beta CDR3 regions derived from RNA transcripts. An initial round of RT-PCR targeting the TCR CDR3 relied on the HTBI primer set. TCRdb ran MiXCR on the multiplex PCR reads and lists one entry per CDR3 protein. Among roughly 630,000 distinct CDR3 sequences listed, approximately 14% were seen once.

This chain uses TRBV6-1 with TRBJ1-1, with unresolved D. This clonotype was obtained from a woman in her twenties or thirties with Graves' hyperthyroidism. The sequencing sample was made of blood. The CDR3 region has the DNA TGTGCCAGCAGTGTTGATCTGGAACGCACTGAAGCTTTCTTT. Translation gives CASSVDLERTEAFF.